This T cell receptor beta chain was observed in a study of memory CD4+ T cells and cytomegalovirus serostatus. Notes on the study in general: About 40% of the roughly 160 known CMV-associated TCRbeta sequences appeared in CD4+ memory.

Notes on this clone: What it recognizes is unknown.

Original methodology: After removing out-of-frame reads, 2 million to 2.5 million distinct TCRbeta sequences remained. Generated by immunoSEQ multiplex PCR, the TCRdb table keeps only in-frame clones and is missing some. That table gives V, J and clone size, and the DNA gave D and trimming. The data hold 40,000 to 50,000 clones, with approximately 82% observed a single time. V was pared by 10 bases and J by 6 bases, with 21 bases between. This CDR3 spans 14 amino acids. The germline V gene has CDR1 ENHRY and CDR2 SYGVKD. The sort gate was single viable CD3+CD4+CD8-CD45RO+ cells for memory CD4+ T cells.

The chain has TRBV10-3 and TRBJ1-1, with D perhaps matching TRBD1 (5 bases). The source of this sequence is an adult in good health and CMV-seronegative. The specimen sequenced was memory CD4+ T cells from blood. The CDR3: CASASGRGMAEAFF. CDR3 nucleotide sequence: TGTGCCAGCGCCAGTGGGAGGGGAATGGCTGAAGCTTTCTTT.